Shown below are 8 T cell receptor beta chains from a single sample sequenced in a study of blood T cells in healthy people across ages. A second PCR of 7 to 11 cycles used a sample-barcoded 5' primer and a J-beta primer mix. TCRdb used MiXCR to reprocess the 5' RACE reads, holding one entry per CDR3 protein. The repertoire has approximately 580,000 distinct CDR3 sequences, nearly 25% of them found once; the top ten carry 7.5% to 9%. These data also featured in a second study, about T cells of mothers and their children.

The sequencing sample was made of blood. The receptors were sampled from a boy aged 5 to 17 in good health.

This clonotype was detected a few times. The germline gene is not matched at one end of the junction; a read error may be the cause. This chain links TRBV27 with TRBJ2-1, with 7 bases aligning to TRBD1. CDR1 is MNHEY, CDR2 SMNVEV, per germline (reference sequence). CDR3 length equals 14 residues. CDR3 in DNA: TGTGCCAGCGGTCCAGGGGGTTCCTACAATGAGCAGTCCTTC. Translated: CASGPGGSYNEQSF.

In this sample, this clonotype turned up a few times. The CDR3 DNA is TGTGCCACCGGTCCGCCTATGGACAGTAGGTGGAATAACGGCTACACCTTC. This translates into CATGPPMDSRWNNGYTF. The chain is built from TRBV28 and TRBJ1-2; D is perhaps TRBD1 (6 bases). This CDR3 spans 17 amino acids. The V end lost 10 bases, the J end lost 8 bases, and 32 bases lay between the germline ends. Germline values: CDR1 MDHEN, CDR2 SYDVKM.

This clonotype was found a few times. V usage is TRBV20-1 and J usage is TRBJ2-7; 12 nucleotides agree with TRBD2. Losses at the gene ends were 6 bases for V and 2 bases for J; bases not matched to a gene: 11. The germline V gene encodes CDR1 DFQATT and CDR2 SNEGSKA (reference sequence). The CDR3 is 16 amino acids. The CDR3 DNA is TGCAGTGCCCCTACTAGCGGGGGGAATCCTACCTACGAGCAGTACTTC. Its translation: CSAPTSGGNPTYEQYF.

A few counts support this clonotype. The CDR3 bases are TGTGCCAGCAGTGAACCCGCGGACAGACAAGAGACCCAGTACTTC. As protein: CASSEPADRQETQYF. The gene calls are TRBV25-1 and TRBJ2-5; TRBD1 is a possible D gene (6 bases). The V end lost 2 bases, the J end lost 2 bases, and 12 bases lay between the germline ends. The CDR3 is 15 amino acids. In germline, CDR1 is MGHDK, CDR2 SYGVNS.

In this sample, this clonotype turned up a few times. This chain links TRBV20-1 with TRBJ2-5; D remains ambiguous. Germline assignment: CDR1 DFQATT and CDR2 SNEGSKA (reference sequence). V lost 2 bases, J lost 5 bases, and 12 bases lay in between. The length of the CDR3 is 13 residues. The CDR3: CSARLMGTETQYF. The CDR3 nucleotides read TGCAGTGCTAGACTTATGGGCACCGAGACCCAGTACTTC.

The chain combines TRBV12-3 or TRBV12-4 with TRBJ2-7; possibly TRBD2 for D (6 bases). Trimming removed 3 bases at V and 1 base at J, with 16 bases between. This CDR3 spans 16 amino acids. The DNA of the CDR3 is TGTGCCAGCAGTTTTCCATCGGGAGTGAAGTCCTACGAGCAGTACTTC. It specifies CASSFPSGVKSYEQYF.

This clonotype was counted only a few times. The chain employs TRBV29-1 and TRBJ2-5; D is possibly TRBD2 (6 bases). Germline CDR1 SQVTM, CDR2 ANQGSEA. Trimming took off 7 bases at V and 0 bases at J, with 9 bases between the two ends. The CDR3 is 12 amino acids. This CDR3 reads CSDRRDQETQYF. The CDR3 DNA reads as TGCAGCGATAGGAGGGACCAAGAGACCCAGTACTTC.

V and J are TRBV15 and TRBJ2-5; D is undetermined. Trimming stripped 3 bases from V and 5 bases from J, with 19 bases between. In germline, CDR1 is LNHNV, CDR2 YYDKDF (reference sequence). The CDR3 runs to 16 residues. CDR3 sequence (DNA): TGTGCCACCAGCAGCCGAAAAGATGGGGTCACGGAGACCCAGTACTTC. It codes for CATSSRKDGVTETQYF.